The clone carrying this T cell receptor beta chain was seen just once. Everyone who took part was roughly 18 to 89 years old, and they came from about 23 US areas. The data originate from a study of blood T cell repertoires in COVID-19. The CDR3 totals 15 residues. The junction had 3 bases not matched to a gene; V was cut back by 1 base and J by 6 bases. Germline CDR1 and CDR2: SGHDT and YYEEEE. The protocol was immunoSEQ multiplex PCR, while the TCRdb copy is restricted to in-frame clones and leaves out a portion. This sample yields about 160,000 clones, of which about 85% are seen a single time; around 5.1% belongs to the top ten.

The rearrangement links TRBV5-6 to TRBJ2-1, with 11 bases aligning to TRBD2. What was sequenced was PBMCs or T cells enriched from blood (not recorded which). The sequence was collected from a middle-aged woman with acute COVID-19. The CDR3 spells CASSLTSGGLNEQFF. In DNA, the CDR3 is TGTGCCAGCAGCTTGACTAGCGGGGGCCTCAATGAGCAGTTCTTC.